Reported below is one T cell receptor (beta chain). Donor samples were obtained from healthy Caucasian individuals from Russia, aged about 6 to 90. V was clipped by 6 bases and J by 5 bases; unmatched bases: 11. This CDR3 spans 16 amino acids. Together with a sample-barcoded 5' primer, a J-beta primer mix was included in a second PCR lasting roughly 6 to 12 cycles. MiXCR, applied by TCRdb to the 5' RACE reads, yields one record per CDR3 protein. The sample shows more than 700,000 distinct CDR3 sequences, 46% of them seen only once. The entry originates in a study of blood T cells in healthy people across ages.

Specimen: blood. The TCR comes from an older man in good health. V is TRBV12-3 or TRBV12-4 and J is TRBJ1-5, with TRBD1 matching 9 bases. The CDR3: CASRGGTGHFYQPQHF. Here the CDR3 DNA reads TGTGCCAGCAGGGGGGGGACAGGGCATTTTTATCAGCCCCAGCATTTT.